This T cell receptor (beta chain) originates from a study of siplizumab effects on memory and regulatory T cells. Study-level points and caveats: Apparently more diverse than memory cells, naive T cells also seemed major alloresponse contributors. Relative to controls at roughly 27%, mappable alloreactive CD4+ clones exhibited a mean Treg-derived proportion of more than 60% with siplizumab.

As to this clone: The target antigen is unknown.

The method was immunoSEQ multiplex PCR; TCRdb's version includes in-frame clones alone and lacks a portion of them. The table records more than 95,000 clones, around 93% of them present only once. Unmatched junction bases numbered 4, after V lost 3 bases and J lost 3 bases. This CDR3 is built from 15 residues. Germline V gives CDR1 SGHNT, CDR2 YYREEE (reference sequence). The chain has TRBV5-4 and TRBJ2-1, with 9 bases that match TRBD1. This TCR came from a human donor in good health. The material sequenced was CD4+ T cells sorted from blood. The CDR3 loop is CASSYDRGGYNEQFF. The CDR3 DNA sequence: TGTGCCAGCAGCTATGACAGGGGGGGCTACAATGAGCAGTTCTTC.